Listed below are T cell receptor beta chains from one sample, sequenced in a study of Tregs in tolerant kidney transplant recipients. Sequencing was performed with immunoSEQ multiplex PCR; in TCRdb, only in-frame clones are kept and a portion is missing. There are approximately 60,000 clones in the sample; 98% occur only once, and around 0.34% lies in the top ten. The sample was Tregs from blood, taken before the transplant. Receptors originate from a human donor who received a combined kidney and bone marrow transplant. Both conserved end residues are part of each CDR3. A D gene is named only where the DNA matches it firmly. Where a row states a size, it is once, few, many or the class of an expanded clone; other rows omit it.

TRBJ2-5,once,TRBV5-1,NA,CASSKDRQETQYF,TGCGCCAGCAGCAAGGACAGACAAGAGACCCAGTACTTC
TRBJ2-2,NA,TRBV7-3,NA,CASSSGIVTGELFF,TGTGCCAGCAGCTCCGGGATTGTCACCGGGGAGCTGTTTTTT
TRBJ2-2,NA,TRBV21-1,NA,CASSQPGRGGTGELFF,TGTGCCAGCAGCCAACCAGGGCGGGGGGGCACCGGGGAGCTGTTTTTT
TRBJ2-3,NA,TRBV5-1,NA,CASRGGGLLTDTQYF,TGCGCCAGCAGAGGGGGGGGACTTCTCACAGATACGCAGTATTTT
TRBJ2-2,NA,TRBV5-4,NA,CASSRSRYSDRNTGELFF,TGTGCCAGCAGCCGGAGTAGGTATTCGGACAGGAACACCGGGGAGCTGTTTTTT
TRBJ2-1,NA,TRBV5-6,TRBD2,CASSFQVRLAGAGEQFF,TGTGCCAGCAGTTTCCAGGTCCGACTAGCGGGGGCGGGTGAGCAGTTCTTC
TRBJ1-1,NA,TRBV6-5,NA,CASSPPGRPNTEAFF,TGTGCCAGCAGCCCCCCCGGCAGGCCGAACACTGAAGCTTTCTTT
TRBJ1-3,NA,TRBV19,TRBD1,CASSFRDSGNTIYF,TGTGCCAGTAGCTTCCGGGACAGCGGAAACACCATATATTTT
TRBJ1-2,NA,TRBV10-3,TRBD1,CAISGTGPMGYTF,TGTGCCATCAGTGGGACAGGGCCTATGGGCTACACCTTC
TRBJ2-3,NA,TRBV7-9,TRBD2,CASSLLADLTDTQYF,TGTGCCAGCAGCTTACTAGCGGATCTCACAGATACGCAGTATTTT
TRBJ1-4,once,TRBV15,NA,CATSRADSRNEKLFF,TGTGCCACCAGCAGAGCAGACAGTAGAAATGAAAAACTGTTTTTT
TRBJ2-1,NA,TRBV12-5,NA,CASGLDHYEQFF,TGTGCTAGTGGTTTGGACCACTATGAGCAGTTCTTC
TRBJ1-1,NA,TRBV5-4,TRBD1,CASSSDRGPQQFGAFF,TGTGCCAGCAGCTCCGACAGGGGCCCCCAGCAGTTCGGAGCTTTCTTT
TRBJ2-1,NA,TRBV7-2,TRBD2,CASTLGSGGARAEQFF,TGTGCCAGCACCCTGGGTAGCGGGGGGGCAAGGGCTGAGCAGTTCTTC
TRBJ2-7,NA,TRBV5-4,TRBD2,CASSHSSGPYEQYF,TGTGCCAGCAGCCACTCTAGCGGCCCCTACGAGCAGTACTTC
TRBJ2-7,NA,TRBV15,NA,CATSPFRGRYEQYF,TGTGCCACCAGCCCCTTTCGGGGTAGGTACGAGCAGTACTTC
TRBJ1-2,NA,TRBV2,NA,CATQTRRTEANYGYTF,TGTGCCACTCAAACCCGGAGGACAGAGGCTAACTATGGCTACACCTTC
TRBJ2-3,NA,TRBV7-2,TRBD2,CASSPGLGRTDTQYF,TGTGCCAGCAGCCCTGGACTAGGACGAACAGATACGCAGTATTTT
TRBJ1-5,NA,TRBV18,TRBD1,CASSPIRDREGGNQPQHF,TGTGCCAGCTCACCGATCCGGGACAGGGAGGGGGGCAATCAGCCCCAGCATTTT
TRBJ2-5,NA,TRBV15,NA,CATSRGIGGFRQETQYF,TGTGCCACCAGCAGAGGGATTGGCGGATTCAGACAAGAGACCCAGTACTTC
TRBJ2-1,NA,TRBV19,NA,CASSIADSWSYNEQFF,TGTGCCAGTAGTATAGCCGACTCTTGGTCCTACAATGAGCAGTTCTTC
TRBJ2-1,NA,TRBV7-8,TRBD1,CASSPVGTGPYNEQFF,TGTGCCAGCAGCCCGGTCGGGACAGGACCCTACAATGAGCAGTTCTTC
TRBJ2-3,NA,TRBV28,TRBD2,CASSVAGGRTDTQYF,TGTGCCAGCAGCGTAGCGGGGGGGCGCACAGATACGCAGTATTTT
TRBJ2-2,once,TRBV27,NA,CASSLAASSRSTGELFF,TGTGCCAGCAGTTTAGCAGCTAGCTCTAGAAGCACCGGGGAGCTGTTTTTT
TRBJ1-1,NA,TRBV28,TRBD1,CASSSDWTGNTEAFF,TGTGCCAGCAGTTCCGACTGGACAGGGAACACTGAAGCTTTCTTT
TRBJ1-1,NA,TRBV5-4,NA,CASSLYRMNTEAFF,TGTGCCAGCAGCTTGTACAGGATGAACACTGAAGCTTTCTTT
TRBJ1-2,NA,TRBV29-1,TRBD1,CSANDRAYGYTF,TGCAGCGCCAACGACAGGGCCTATGGCTACACCTTC
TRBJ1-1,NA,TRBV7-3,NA,CASSSFGGGTEAFF,TGTGCCAGCAGCTCCTTCGGGGGGGGCACTGAAGCTTTCTTT
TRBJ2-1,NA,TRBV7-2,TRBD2,CASSLLAGGPGNEQFF,TGTGCCAGCAGCCTGTTAGCGGGAGGGCCGGGGAATGAGCAGTTCTTC
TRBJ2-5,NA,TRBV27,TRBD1,CASSDRGQGWETQYF,TGTGCCAGCTCCGACCGGGGACAGGGGTGGGAGACCCAGTACTTC
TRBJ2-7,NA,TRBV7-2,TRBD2,CASSFQRGGYEQYF,TGTGCCAGCAGCTTCCAGCGGGGGGGCTACGAGCAGTACTTC
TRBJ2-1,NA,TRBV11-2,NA,CASSVGQTSYNEQFF,TGTGCCAGCAGCGTCGGACAGACCTCCTACAATGAGCAGTTCTTC
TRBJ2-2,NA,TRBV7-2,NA,CASNQRQNTGELFF,TGTGCCAGCAATCAGCGGCAGAACACCGGGGAGCTGTTTTTT
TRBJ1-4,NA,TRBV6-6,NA,CASTGRGGIANEKLFF,TGTGCCAGCACGGGCAGGGGTGGGATAGCTAATGAAAAACTGTTTTTT
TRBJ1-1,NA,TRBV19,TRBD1,CASTRPGTGLPEAFF,TGTGCCAGTACCCGCCCGGGGACAGGGTTACCTGAAGCTTTCTTT
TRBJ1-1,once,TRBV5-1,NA,CASSFFMNTEAFF,TGCGCCAGCAGCTTTTTTATGAACACTGAAGCTTTCTTT
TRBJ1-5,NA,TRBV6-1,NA,CASSEQNRDQPQHF,TGTGCCAGCAGTGAACAGAACAGGGATCAGCCCCAGCATTTT
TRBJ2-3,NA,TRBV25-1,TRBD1,CASSDPGTGNTDTQYF,TGTGCCAGCAGTGACCCCGGGACAGGGAACACAGATACGCAGTATTTT
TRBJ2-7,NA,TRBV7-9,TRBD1,CASSPRQGTYEQYF,TGTGCCAGCAGCCCACGACAGGGAACCTACGAGCAGTACTTC
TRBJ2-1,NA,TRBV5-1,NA,CASTGYNEQFF,TGCGCCAGCACCGGTTACAATGAGCAGTTCTTC
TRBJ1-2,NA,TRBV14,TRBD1,CASSRQGRYGYTF,TGTGCCAGCAGCCGACAGGGGCGGTATGGCTACACCTTC
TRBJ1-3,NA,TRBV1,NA,CTSSQDYESLSGNTIYF,TGCACCAGCAGCCAAGATTATGAGAGCCTCTCTGGAAACACCATATATTTT
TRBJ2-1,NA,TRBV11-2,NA,CASSLAGNEQFF,TGTGCCAGCAGCTTAGCAGGGAATGAGCAGTTCTTC
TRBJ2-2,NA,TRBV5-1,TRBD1,CASSLWRTGLNTGELFF,TGCGCCAGCAGCTTGTGGAGGACAGGGCTGAACACCGGGGAGCTGTTTTTT
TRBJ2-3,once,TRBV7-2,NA,CASSLGVALGVTDTQYF,TGTGCCAGCAGCTTAGGAGTAGCTTTAGGAGTAACAGATACGCAGTATTTT